The 9 T cell receptor beta chains presented below share a single source sample, sequenced in a study of blood T cell dynamics during melanoma immunotherapy. Documented time point: pre-treatment baseline. The table came from immunoSEQ multiplex PCR; TCRdb's copy has only in-frame clones and leaves some out. Of approximately 6,500 clones in the sample, about 93% are singletons; the top ten hold approximately 12%. Sequenced here: cell-free DNA from blood, sampled from a patient treated with checkpoint blockade. The receptors come from a human donor with melanoma.

V is TRBV5-6 and J is TRBJ1-3; a weak D match, TRBD1 (6 bases). Trimming stripped 2 bases from V and 2 bases from J, with 11 bases between. CDR3 length: 15 residues. In germline, CDR1 is SGHDT, CDR2 YYEEEE. CDR3 sequence reads: CASSFIPGAGNTIYF. The CDR3 bases are TGTGCCAGCAGCTTCATTCCAGGGGCTGGAAACACCATATATTTT.

The chain links TRBV4-2 to TRBJ2-1; no clear D gene. The germline V and J ends were trimmed by 1 base and 5 bases, with 12 bases remaining between them. The CDR3 is made up of 15 amino acids. Germline-derived CDR1 and CDR2 are LGHNA and YNFKEQ. The CDR3 loop reads CASSQGNFGNNEQFF. CDR3 coding DNA: TGTGCCAGCAGCCAAGGGAATTTTGGGAACAATGAGCAGTTCTTC.

The chain recombines TRBV5-1 with TRBJ2-1; a weak D match, TRBD1 (6 bases). Germline loops: CDR1 SGHRS, CDR2 YFSETQ. The ends were cut back, 4 bases at V and 7 bases at J, with 21 bases in the middle. The CDR3 runs 16 residues. The CDR3 protein is CASSHLTGAKLNEQFF. The CDR3 nucleotides are TGCGCCAGCAGCCACCTGACAGGTGCCAAATTAAATGAGCAGTTCTTC.

The rearrangement joins TRBV7-9 to TRBJ1-1; D gene unclear. This CDR3 has 15 residues. Deletions cut 3 bases from V and 3 bases from J, with 14 bases between. Germline assignment: CDR1 SEHNR and CDR2 FQNEAQ (reference sequence). The CDR3 region has the DNA TGTGCCAGCAGCTTCTTCGGTTTCGAAGACACTGAAGCTTTCTTT. Its protein product is CASSFFGFEDTEAFF.

V is TRBV5-4 and J is TRBJ1-1; tentative D call: TRBD1 (6 bases). This CDR3 is 15 amino acids long. From germline, CDR1 is SGHNT and CDR2 YYREEE (reference sequence). V was clipped by 2 bases and J by 1 base, with 12 bases between them. The CDR3 DNA reads as TGTGCCAGCAGCTTCGGGGGCGACAGGAACACTGAAGCTTTCTTT. Translated, it gives CASSFGGDRNTEAFF. Full variable domain (remainder filled in from reference TRBV5-4 and TRBJ1-1): ETGVTQSPTHLIKTRGQQVTLRCSSQSGHNTVSWYQQALGQGPQFIFQYYREEENGRGNFPPRFSGLQFPNYSSELNVNALELDDSALYLCASSFGGDRNTEAFFGQGTRLTVV.

The chain joins TRBV7-2 to TRBJ2-3; TRBD2 might be the D (6 bases). V was pared by 5 bases and J by 0 bases, with 18 bases between. In germline, CDR1 is SGHTA, CDR2 FQGNSA. CDR3 length: 17 residues. The CDR3 DNA is TGTGCCAGCAGCCCCCTCCGTGGGGGGTGGAGCACAGATACGCAGTATTTT. Its translation: CASSPLRGGWSTDTQYF. The variable domain in full, with the rest retrieved from reference TRBV7-2 and TRBJ2-3, is GAGVSQSPSNKVTEKGKDVELRCDPISGHTALYWYRQSLGQGLEFLIYFQGNSAPDKSGLPSDRFSAERTGGSVSTLTIQRTQQEDSAVYLCASSPLRGGWSTDTQYFGPGTRLTVL.

The chain recombines TRBV2 with TRBJ2-5; the D gene is possibly TRBD2 (5 bases). The CDR3 is 15 residues long. Germline lookup yields CDR1 SNHLY and CDR2 FYNNEI. Trimming shortened V by 6 bases and J by 5 bases, and 19 bases separated the two germline ends. This CDR3 is CASSADYQPSETQYF. For the CDR3, the DNA is TGTGCCAGCAGCGCCGACTACCAACCTAGCGAGACCCAGTACTTC.

V gene TRBV4-2 combines with J gene TRBJ2-7, with D unclear. The CDR3 is 15 residues long. CDR1 and CDR2 (germline): LGHNA, YNFKEQ. Trimming stripped 1 base from V and 0 bases from J, with 10 bases between. As DNA, the CDR3 is TGTGCCAGCAGCCAAGGGACCTCAAGCTCCTACGAGCAGTACTTC. It yields the protein CASSQGTSSSYEQYF.

This chain uses TRBV5-1 with TRBJ1-1; maybe TRBD1 (6 bases). V lost 4 bases to trimming and J lost 1 base, with 14 bases between them. This CDR3 region has 15 residues. The germline V gene encodes CDR1 SGHRS and CDR2 YFSETQ. CDR3 sequence: CASSLSPGQNTEAFF. In DNA, the CDR3 is TGCGCCAGCAGCCTAAGTCCGGGACAGAACACTGAAGCTTTCTTT.